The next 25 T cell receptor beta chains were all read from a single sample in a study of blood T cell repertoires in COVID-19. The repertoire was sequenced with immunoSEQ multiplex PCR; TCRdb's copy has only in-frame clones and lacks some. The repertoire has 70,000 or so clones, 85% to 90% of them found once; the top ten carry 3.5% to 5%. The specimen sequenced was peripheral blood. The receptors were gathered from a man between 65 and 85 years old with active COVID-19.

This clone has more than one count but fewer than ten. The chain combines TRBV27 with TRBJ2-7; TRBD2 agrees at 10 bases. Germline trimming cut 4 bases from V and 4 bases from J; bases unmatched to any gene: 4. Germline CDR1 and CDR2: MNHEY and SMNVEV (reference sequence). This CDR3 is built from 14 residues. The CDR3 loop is CASSWKAGGYEQYF. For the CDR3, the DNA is TGTGCCAGCAGTTGGAAAGCGGGAGGGTACGAGCAGTACTTC.

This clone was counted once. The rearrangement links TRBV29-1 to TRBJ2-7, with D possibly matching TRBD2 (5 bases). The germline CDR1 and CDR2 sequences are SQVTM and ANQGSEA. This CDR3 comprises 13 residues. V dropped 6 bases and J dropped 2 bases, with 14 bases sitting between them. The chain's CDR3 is CSVRARLTYEQYF. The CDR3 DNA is TGCAGCGTGCGGGCCCGTTTGACCTACGAGCAGTACTTC.

This CDR3 is CASSQTGGPTSGANVLTF. CDR3 sequence (DNA): TGTGCCAGCAGCCAGACAGGGGGCCCGACCTCTGGGGCCAACGTCCTGACTTTC. The chain links TRBV3-1 (or the pseudogene TRBV3-2) to TRBJ2-6; 10 bases match TRBD1. The germline V gene has CDR1 LGHDT and CDR2 YNNKEL (reference sequence). With 3 bases clipped from V and 0 bases from J, the junction kept 5 bases outside the gene matches. There are 18 residues in the CDR3.

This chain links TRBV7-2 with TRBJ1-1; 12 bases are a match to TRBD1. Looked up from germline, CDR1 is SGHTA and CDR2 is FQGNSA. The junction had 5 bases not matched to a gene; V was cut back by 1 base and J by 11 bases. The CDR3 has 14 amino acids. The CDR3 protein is CASSLGDRGRGAFF. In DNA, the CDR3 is TGTGCCAGCAGCTTAGGGGACAGGGGGCGCGGGGCTTTCTTT.

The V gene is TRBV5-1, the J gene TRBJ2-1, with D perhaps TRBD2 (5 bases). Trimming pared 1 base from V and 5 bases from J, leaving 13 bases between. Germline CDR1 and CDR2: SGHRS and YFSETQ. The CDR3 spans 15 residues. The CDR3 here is CASSLRTEAHNEQFF. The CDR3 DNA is TGCGCCAGCAGCTTGCGGACTGAAGCGCACAATGAGCAGTTCTTC. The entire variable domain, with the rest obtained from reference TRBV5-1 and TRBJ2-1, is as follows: KAGVTQTPRYLIKTRGQQVTLSCSPISGHRSVSWYQQTPGQGLQFLFEYFSETQRNKGNFPGRFSGRQFSNSRSEMNVSTLELGDSALYLCASSLRTEAHNEQFFGPGTRLTVL.

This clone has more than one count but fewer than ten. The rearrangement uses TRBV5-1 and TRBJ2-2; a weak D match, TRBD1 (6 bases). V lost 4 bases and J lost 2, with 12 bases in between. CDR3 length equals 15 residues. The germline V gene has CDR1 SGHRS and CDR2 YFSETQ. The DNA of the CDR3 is TGCGCCAGCAGCGACTGGACAGACAACACCGGGGAGCTGTTTTTT. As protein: CASSDWTDNTGELFF.

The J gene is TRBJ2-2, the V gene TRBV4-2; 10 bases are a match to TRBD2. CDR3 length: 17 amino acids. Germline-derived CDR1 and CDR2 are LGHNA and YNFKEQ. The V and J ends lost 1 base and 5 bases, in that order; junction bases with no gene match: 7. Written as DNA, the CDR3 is TGTGCCAGCAGCCAAGGGCTAGCGGGAGATTCTACCGGGGAGCTGTTTTTT. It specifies CASSQGLAGDSTGELFF.

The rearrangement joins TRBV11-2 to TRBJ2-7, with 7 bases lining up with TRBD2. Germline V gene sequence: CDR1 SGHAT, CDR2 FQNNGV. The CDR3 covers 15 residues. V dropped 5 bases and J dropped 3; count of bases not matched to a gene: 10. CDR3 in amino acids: CASSPWGGVGYEQYF. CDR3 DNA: TGTGCCAGCAGCCCATGGGGGGGAGTGGGCTACGAGCAGTACTTC.

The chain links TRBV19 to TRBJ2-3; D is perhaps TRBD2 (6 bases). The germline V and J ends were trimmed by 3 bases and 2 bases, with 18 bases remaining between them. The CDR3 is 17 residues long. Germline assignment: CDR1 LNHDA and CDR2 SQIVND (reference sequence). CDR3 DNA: TGTGCCAGTAGTATTTGGGAGGAAGCGAGACCCACAGATACGCAGTATTTT. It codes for CASSIWEEARPTDTQYF. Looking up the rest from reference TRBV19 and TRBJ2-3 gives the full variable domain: DGGITQSPKYLFRKEGQNVTLSCEQNLNHDAMYWYRQDPGQGLRLIYYSQIVNDFQKGDIAEGYSVSREKKESFPLTVTSAQKNPTAFYLCASSIWEEARPTDTQYFGPGTRLTVL.

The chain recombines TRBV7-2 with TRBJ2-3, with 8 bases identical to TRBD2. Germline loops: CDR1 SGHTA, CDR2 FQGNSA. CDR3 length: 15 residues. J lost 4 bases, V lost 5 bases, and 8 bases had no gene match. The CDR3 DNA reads TGTGCCAGCAGCCCCCGGGGGGGGGCTTCAGATACGCAGTATTTT. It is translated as CASSPRGGASDTQYF.

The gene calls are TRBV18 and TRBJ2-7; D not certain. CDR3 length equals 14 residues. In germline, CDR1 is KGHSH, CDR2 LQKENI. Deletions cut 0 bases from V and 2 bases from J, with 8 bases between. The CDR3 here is CASSPPVVTYEQYF. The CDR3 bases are TGTGCCAGCTCACCACCTGTAGTAACCTACGAGCAGTACTTC.

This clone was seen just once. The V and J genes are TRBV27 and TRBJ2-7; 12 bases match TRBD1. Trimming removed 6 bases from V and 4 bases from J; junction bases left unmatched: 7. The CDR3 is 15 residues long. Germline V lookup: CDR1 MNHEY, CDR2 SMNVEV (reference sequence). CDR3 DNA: TGTGCCAGCAGGCCAGGGACAGGGGGCCTTTACGAGCAGTACTTC. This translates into CASRPGTGGLYEQYF.

Here the CDR3 DNA reads TGTGCCAGCAGTCCAACCCTCAGGAACACTGAAGCTTTCTTT. It specifies CASSPTLRNTEAFF. This rearrangement joins TRBV27 to TRBJ1-1, with unresolved D. The CDR3 consists of 14 residues. Germline CDR1 and CDR2: MNHEY and SMNVEV (reference sequence). Trimming removed 5 bases at V and 1 base at J, with 11 bases between.

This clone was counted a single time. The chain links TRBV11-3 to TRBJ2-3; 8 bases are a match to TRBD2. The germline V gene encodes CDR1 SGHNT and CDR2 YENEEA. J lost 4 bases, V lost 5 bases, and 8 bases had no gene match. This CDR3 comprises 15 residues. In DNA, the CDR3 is TGTGCCAGCAGCCCCTTTAGCGGGAACTCAGATACGCAGTATTTT. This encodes CASSPFSGNSDTQYF.

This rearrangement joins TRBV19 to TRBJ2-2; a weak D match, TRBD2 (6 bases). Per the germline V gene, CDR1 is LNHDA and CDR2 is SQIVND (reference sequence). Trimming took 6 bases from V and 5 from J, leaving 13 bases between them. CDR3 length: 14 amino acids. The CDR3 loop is CASRGGGGTGELFF. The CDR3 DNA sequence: TGTGCCAGTAGAGGTGGTGGGGGGACCGGGGAGCTGTTTTTT.

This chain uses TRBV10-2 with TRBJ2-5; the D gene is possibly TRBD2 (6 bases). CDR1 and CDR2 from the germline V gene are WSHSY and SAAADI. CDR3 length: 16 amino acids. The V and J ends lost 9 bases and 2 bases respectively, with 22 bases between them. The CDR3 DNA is TGCGCCAGTCTTCGGTCCGGGGGAGAACCTCAAGAGACCCAGTACTTC. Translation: CASLRSGGEPQETQYF.

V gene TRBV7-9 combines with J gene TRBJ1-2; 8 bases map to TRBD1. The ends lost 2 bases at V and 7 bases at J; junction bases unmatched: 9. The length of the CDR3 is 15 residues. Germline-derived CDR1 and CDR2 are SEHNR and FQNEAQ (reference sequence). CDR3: CASSLSEQGESGYTF. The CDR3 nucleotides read TGTGCCAGCAGCTTAAGTGAACAGGGGGAAAGTGGCTACACCTTC. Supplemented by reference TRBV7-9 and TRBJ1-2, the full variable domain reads DTGVSQNPRHKITKRGQNVTFRCDPISEHNRLYWYRQTLGQGPEFLTYFQNEAQLEKSRLLSDRFSAERPKGSFSTLEIQRTEQGDSAMYLCASSLSEQGESGYTFGSGTRLTVV.

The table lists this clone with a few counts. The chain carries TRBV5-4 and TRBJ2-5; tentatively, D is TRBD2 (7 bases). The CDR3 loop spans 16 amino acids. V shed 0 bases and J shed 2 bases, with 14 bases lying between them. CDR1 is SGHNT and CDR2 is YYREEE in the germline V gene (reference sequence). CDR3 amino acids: CASSLEAAGAQETQYF. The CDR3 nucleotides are TGTGCCAGCAGCTTGGAAGCTGCGGGGGCTCAAGAGACCCAGTACTTC.

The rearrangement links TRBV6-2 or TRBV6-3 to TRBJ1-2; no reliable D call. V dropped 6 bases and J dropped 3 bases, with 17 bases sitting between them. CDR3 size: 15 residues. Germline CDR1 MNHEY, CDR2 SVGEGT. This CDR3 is CASSQVARGYYGYTF. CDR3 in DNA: TGTGCCAGCAGCCAGGTTGCTCGGGGTTACTATGGCTACACCTTC.

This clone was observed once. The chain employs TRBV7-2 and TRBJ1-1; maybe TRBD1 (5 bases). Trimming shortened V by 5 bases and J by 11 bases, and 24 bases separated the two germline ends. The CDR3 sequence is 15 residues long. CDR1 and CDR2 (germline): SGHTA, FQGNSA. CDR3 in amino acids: CASSTSGGLAREAFF. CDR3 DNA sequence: TGTGCCAGCAGCACGTCCGGGGGGTTGGCCCGTGAGGCTTTCTTT. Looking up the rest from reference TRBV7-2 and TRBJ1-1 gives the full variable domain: GAGVSQSPSNKVTEKGKDVELRCDPISGHTALYWYRQSLGQGLEFLIYFQGNSAPDKSGLPSDRFSAERTGGSVSTLTIQRTQQEDSAVYLCASSTSGGLAREAFFGQGTRLTVV.

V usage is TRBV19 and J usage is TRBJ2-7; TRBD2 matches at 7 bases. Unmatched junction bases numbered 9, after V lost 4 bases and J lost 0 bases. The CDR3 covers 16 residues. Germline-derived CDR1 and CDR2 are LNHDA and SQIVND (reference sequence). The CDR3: CASSSPGGRSSYEQYF. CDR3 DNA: TGTGCCAGTAGTAGCCCGGGGGGTCGGAGCTCCTACGAGCAGTACTTC.

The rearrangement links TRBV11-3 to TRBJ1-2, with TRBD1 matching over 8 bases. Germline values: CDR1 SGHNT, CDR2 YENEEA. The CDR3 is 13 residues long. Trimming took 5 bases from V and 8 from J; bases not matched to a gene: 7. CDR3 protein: CASSTRTGKGYTF. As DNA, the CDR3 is TGTGCCAGCAGCACCCGGACAGGGAAAGGCTACACCTTC. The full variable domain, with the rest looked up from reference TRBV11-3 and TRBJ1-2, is EAGVVQSPRYKIIEKKQPVAFWCNPISGHNTLYWYLQNLGQGPELLIRYENEEAVDDSQLPKDRFSAERLKGVDSTLKIQPAELGDSAVYLCASSTRTGKGYTFGSGTRLTVV.

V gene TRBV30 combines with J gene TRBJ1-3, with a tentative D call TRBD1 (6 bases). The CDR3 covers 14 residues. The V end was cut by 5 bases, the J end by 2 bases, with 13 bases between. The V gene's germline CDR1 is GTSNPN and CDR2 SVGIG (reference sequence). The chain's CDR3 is CAWETGIPGNTIYF. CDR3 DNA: TGTGCCTGGGAAACAGGGATCCCTGGAAACACCATATATTTT. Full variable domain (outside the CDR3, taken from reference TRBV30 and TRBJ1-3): SQTIHQWPATLVQPVGSPLSLECTVEGTSNPNLYWYRQAAGRGLQLLFYSVGIGQISSEVPQNLSASRPQDRQFILSSKKLLLSDSGFYLCAWETGIPGNTIYFGEGSWLTVV.

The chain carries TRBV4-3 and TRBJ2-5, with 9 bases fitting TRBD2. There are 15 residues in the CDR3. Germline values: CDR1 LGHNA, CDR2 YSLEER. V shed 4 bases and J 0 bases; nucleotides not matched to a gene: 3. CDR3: CASSRTSAHQETQYF. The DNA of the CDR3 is TGCGCCAGCAGCCGGACTAGCGCCCACCAAGAGACCCAGTACTTC.

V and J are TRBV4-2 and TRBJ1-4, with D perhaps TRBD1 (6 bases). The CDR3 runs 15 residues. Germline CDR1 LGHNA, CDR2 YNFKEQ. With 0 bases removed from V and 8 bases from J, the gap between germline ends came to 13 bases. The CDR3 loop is CASSQDGTSLEKLFF. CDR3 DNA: TGTGCCAGCAGCCAAGACGGGACATCCCTGGAAAAACTGTTTTTT.